The 26 T cell receptor beta chains below all came from one sample that was sequenced in a study of T cells in Graves' hyperthyroidism and ophthalmopathy (dated by TCRdb to about 2019). The method was multiplex PCR. This sample was sequenced with an Illumina HiSeq 2000. Amplification of TCR beta CDR3 regions was carried out from RNA transcripts. A first-round RT-PCR of the TCR CDR3 used the HTBI primer set with the Qiagen OneStep RT-PCR kit. TCRdb reran the public reads through fastp at Q25 and MiXCR, keeping productive beta chains. Merged by CDR3 protein, the rows form single entries marked with the most common genes and DNA. The sample profile shows 400,000 to 550,000 distinct CDR3 sequences; roughly 24% of them were found once. The ten biggest clones cover 11% of the sample. The specimen sequenced was blood. The origin of the receptors is a young woman with Graves' ophthalmopathy.

This clonotype appeared many times. This chain uses TRBV20-1 with TRBJ1-1; 7 nucleotides agree with TRBD1. CDR1 and CDR2 from the germline V gene are DFQATT and SNEGSKA (reference sequence). This CDR3 comprises 16 residues. V lost 5 bases, J lost 0 bases, and 12 bases stayed unmatched. CDR3 sequence reads: CSAPRAGTAMNTEAFF. The CDR3 DNA is TGCAGTGCTCCTAGGGCCGGGACAGCCATGAACACTGAAGCTTTCTTT.

V is TRBV28 and J is TRBJ1-2, with TRBD1 identical over 9 bases. This CDR3 is built from 15 residues. The junction had 9 bases not matched to a gene; V was cut back by 6 bases and J by 4 bases. CDR1 is MDHEN and CDR2 is SYDVKM in the germline V gene. The DNA of the CDR3 is TGTGCCAGCAGCAAAACAGGGGGCGCGGGCTATGGCTACACCTTC. It specifies CASSKTGGAGYGYTF.

This clonotype was detected ten times or more. The chain employs TRBV7-2 and TRBJ2-5; the match to TRBD1 covers 7 bases. The CDR3 contains 14 residues. V gave up 5 bases and J gave up 5 bases; unmatched junction bases: 8. CDR1 is SGHTA and CDR2 is FQGNSA in the germline V gene. The CDR3 DNA follows: TGTGCCAGCAGCCCTTACAGGGGTCACGAGACCCAGTACTTC. It yields the protein CASSPYRGHETQYF. Combining the CDR3 with reference TRBV7-2 and TRBJ2-5 gives the whole variable domain GAGVSQSPSNKVTEKGKDVELRCDPISGHTALYWYRQSLGQGLEFLIYFQGNSAPDKSGLPSDRFSAERTGGSVSTLTIQRTQQEDSAVYLCASSPYRGHETQYFGPGTRLLVL.

The chain links TRBV6-1 to TRBJ2-7; tentative D call: TRBD2 (6 bases). From germline, CDR1 is MNHNS and CDR2 SASEGT. Trimming shortened V by 8 bases and J by 6 bases, and 20 bases separated the two germline ends. The CDR3 has 14 residues. The DNA of the CDR3 is TGTGCCAGCCACTACGCGGGGCAGTCGGGCGAGCAGTACTTC. It specifies CASHYAGQSGEQYF.

This clonotype was found many times. The chain carries TRBV20-1 and TRBJ1-1, with D possibly matching TRBD1 (6 bases). Germline CDR1 and CDR2: DFQATT and SNEGSKA (reference sequence). CDR3 length: 13 amino acids. Trimming stripped 1 base from V and 6 bases from J, with 12 bases between. CDR3 in amino acids: CSARVGEGAEAFF. DNA for the CDR3: TGCAGTGCTAGAGTCGGGGAGGGGGCTGAAGCTTTCTTT.

This clonotype was observed a few times. The chain joins TRBV24-1 to TRBJ2-5; possibly TRBD2 for D (5 bases). The V and J ends lost 5 bases and 2 bases respectively, with 8 bases between them. CDR1 and CDR2 (germline): KGHDR, SFDVKD. The CDR3 spans 13 residues. The CDR3: CATSGGPQETQYF. CDR3 DNA sequence: TGTGCCACCAGTGGCGGGCCTCAAGAGACCCAGTACTTC.

In its sample, this clonotype was seen many times. J is TRBJ1-2 and V is TRBV7-9; D unclear. The CDR3 consists of 11 residues. From germline, CDR1 is SEHNR and CDR2 FQNEAQ (reference sequence). The V gene lost 5 bases and the J gene lost 8 bases, with 9 bases spanning the gap. The CDR3 loop is CASSVQGGYTF. In DNA form, the CDR3 reads TGTGCCAGCAGCGTCCAAGGGGGCTACACCTTC.

This chain links TRBV6-5 with TRBJ1-5, with a weak D call TRBD1 (5 bases). CDR3 length: 16 amino acids. Germline-derived CDR1 and CDR2 are MNHEY and SVGAGI. Trimming stripped 4 bases from V and 3 bases from J, with 16 bases between. CDR3 nucleotides: TGTGCCAGCAGTTCCGACCTTAGGGGTATCAATCAGCCCCAGCATTTT. Residues: CASSSDLRGINQPQHF.

V is TRBV6-1 and J is TRBJ1-6, with a weak D call TRBD1 (6 bases). V lost 8 bases and J lost 7, with 15 bases in between. The germline V gene has CDR1 MNHNS and CDR2 SASEGT. This CDR3 has 14 residues. The CDR3 DNA reads TGTGCCAGCGGAACAGGGACTTGGAATTCACCCCTCCACTTT. Amino acids: CASGTGTWNSPLHF.

This clonotype occurred many times. The rearrangement joins TRBV6-1 to TRBJ1-2; no clear D. The CDR3 loop spans 12 amino acids. Germline CDR1 MNHNS, CDR2 SASEGT. V lost 2 bases, J lost 3 bases, and 4 bases lay in between. The chain's CDR3 is CASSEIDYGYTF. Written as DNA, the CDR3 is TGTGCCAGCAGTGAAATCGACTATGGCTACACCTTC.

The V and J genes are TRBV6-5 and TRBJ2-7; D perhaps matches TRBD2 (5 bases). The CDR3 totals 16 residues. The germline gives CDR1 MNHEY, CDR2 SVGAGI. Trimming cost V 0 bases and J 0 bases, with 12 bases left between them. The CDR3 bases are TGTGCCAGCAGTTACTCGGAGGACCGGCTCTCCTACGAGCAGTACTTC. Encoded protein: CASSYSEDRLSYEQYF.

At least ten counts were recorded for this clonotype. V gene TRBV6-5 combines with J gene TRBJ1-3; perhaps TRBD1 as D (5 bases). Between the trimmed V and J ends, which lost 0 bases and 1 base, there was a span of 7 bases. Germline CDR1 is MNHEY and CDR2 is SVGAGI. The CDR3 has 15 amino acids. The CDR3 region is CASSYSRASGNTIYF. The CDR3 coding sequence is TGTGCCAGCAGTTACTCCAGGGCGTCTGGAAACACCATATATTTT.

This clonotype was observed a few times. V and J are TRBV12-3 or TRBV12-4 and TRBJ2-2; 10 bases map to TRBD1. V trimming: 7 bases; J trimming: 6 bases; junction bases outside the gene matches: 5. The CDR3 sequence is 14 residues long. The CDR3 here is CASKAGQGAGELFF. For the CDR3, the DNA is TGTGCCAGCAAGGCAGGACAGGGGGCCGGGGAGCTGTTTTTT.

This clonotype showed up many times. The V call is TRBV20-1, the J call TRBJ2-5; D gene unclear. Trimming shortened V by 1 base and J by 5 bases, and 11 bases separated the two germline ends. The V gene's germline CDR1 is DFQATT and CDR2 SNEGSKA (reference sequence). The CDR3 extends over 13 amino acids. CDR3 sequence: CSARGDRWETQYF. CDR3 nucleotides: TGCAGTGCTAGAGGCGACCGTTGGGAGACCCAGTACTTC.

This clonotype was counted ten times or more. V usage is TRBV11-1 and J usage is TRBJ1-1, with a weak D call TRBD1 (5 bases). This CDR3 contains 15 residues. Trimming took off 5 bases at V and 0 bases at J, with 13 bases between the two ends. Germline V gene sequence: CDR1 SGHAT, CDR2 FQDESV (reference sequence). This chain's CDR3 is CASSVDSPMNTEAFF. The CDR3 DNA follows: TGTGCCAGCAGCGTAGACAGCCCCATGAACACTGAAGCTTTCTTT.

Ten or more counts support this clonotype. The chain is built from TRBV28 and TRBJ2-5; TRBD1 aligns across 12 bases. CDR1 and CDR2 (germline): MDHEN, SYDVKM. CDR3 length: 13 amino acids. V was pared by 11 bases and J by 5 bases, with 6 bases of the junction left unmatched. CDR3 in amino acids: CAGGTGGEETQYF. CDR3 sequence (DNA): TGTGCCGGGGGGACAGGGGGCGAGGAGACCCAGTACTTC.

V is TRBV19 and J is TRBJ1-5; no clear D gene. The CDR3 contains 12 residues. Trimming removed 4 bases at V and 5 bases at J, with 6 bases between. Germline CDR1 and CDR2: LNHDA and SQIVND (reference sequence). Here the CDR3 reads CASSSQYQPQHF. The CDR3 nucleotides read TGTGCCAGTAGTAGCCAGTATCAGCCCCAGCATTTT.

This clonotype was counted many times. This sequence joins TRBV4-1 and TRBJ1-1; perhaps TRBD1 as D (5 bases). The germline V gene has CDR1 MGHRA and CDR2 YSYEKL. V was clipped by 1 base and J by 5 bases, with 11 bases between them. This CDR3 has 14 residues. The CDR3 region has the DNA TGCGCCAGCAGCCAAGTCGTGGGGGGAACTGAAGCTTTCTTT. Protein: CASSQVVGGTEAFF.

This clonotype appeared many times. CDR3 bases: TGTGCCAGCAGACGGGCAGCGGGGGGCTTTGAGACCCAGTACTTC. It encodes CASRRAAGGFETQYF. V gene TRBV11-2 combines with J gene TRBJ2-5, with 9 nucleotides matching TRBD2. Trimming took 6 bases from V and 5 from J; bases not matched to a gene: 10. The CDR3 is 15 residues long. CDR1 and CDR2 from the germline V gene are SGHAT and FQNNGV.

V and J are TRBV29-1 and TRBJ2-7; D could derive from TRBD1 or TRBD2 (5 bases each). The germline V and J ends were trimmed by 4 bases and 3 bases, with 13 bases remaining between them. CDR3 length equals 13 residues. Germline V gives CDR1 SQVTM, CDR2 ANQGSEA. The CDR3 coding sequence is TGCAGCGTTGGTTCGGGGCAGCGCTACGAGCAGTACTTC. It translates to CSVGSGQRYEQYF.

The chain uses TRBV12-3 or TRBV12-4 and TRBJ1-6; D perhaps matches TRBD1 (6 bases). V lost 3 bases to trimming and J lost 9 bases, with 12 bases between them. The CDR3 spans 14 residues. CDR3 nucleotide sequence: TGTGCCAGCAGTTTCGGGGGGCCTGGTTCACCCCTCCACTTT. This encodes CASSFGGPGSPLHF.

The chain is built from TRBV11-2 and TRBJ1-2; weak D call: TRBD1 (5 bases). This CDR3 comprises 15 residues. V was clipped by 0 bases and J by 4 bases, with 12 bases between them. The V gene's germline CDR1 is SGHAT and CDR2 FQNNGV. CDR3 in DNA: TGTGCCAGCAGCTTAGAGGCGGGGGGTGGCTATGGCTACACCTTC. It is translated as CASSLEAGGGYGYTF.

Ten or more counts support this clonotype. The chain employs TRBV10-3 and TRBJ2-7; 7 positions match TRBD1. This CDR3 has 14 amino acids. In germline, CDR1 is ENHRY, CDR2 SYGVKD. Unmatched junction bases numbered 4, after V lost 4 bases and J lost 1 base. The CDR3 region has the DNA TGTGCCATCAGTGCAGGGGGTAGGTCCTACGAGCAGTACTTC. Translated, it gives CAISAGGRSYEQYF.

This clonotype has ten or more counts. This chain connects TRBV4-1 to TRBJ1-1; D remains ambiguous. Germline CDR1 and CDR2: MGHRA and YSYEKL. The CDR3 is 13 amino acids. V was clipped by 3 bases and J by 6 bases, with 11 bases between them. The CDR3 DNA sequence: TGCGCCAGCAGCCATCCACGGGCCCCTGAAGCTTTCTTT. This translates into CASSHPRAPEAFF.

This clonotype occurred many times. The chain uses TRBV30 and TRBJ1-1, with D possibly TRBD1 on 6 matching bases. The V and J ends lost 1 base and 0 bases respectively, with 6 bases between them. This CDR3 has 13 amino acids. Germline loops: CDR1 GTSNPN, CDR2 SVGIG (reference sequence). The DNA of the CDR3 is TGTGCCTGGAGTGGACAGGTGAACACTGAAGCTTTCTTT. It translates to CAWSGQVNTEAFF.

The rearrangement uses TRBV12-3 or TRBV12-4 and TRBJ2-7, with no clear D. The ends were cut back, 6 bases at V and 2 bases at J, with 14 bases in the middle. The CDR3 extends over 14 amino acids. CDR3 sequence: CASRVDPSTYEQYF. The CDR3 nucleotides read TGTGCCAGCAGGGTAGACCCCTCCACCTACGAGCAGTACTTC.